The present T cell receptor (beta chain) was sequenced within a study of tumor and adjacent non-tumor tissue in lung cancer. Germline V lookup: CDR1 MGHRA, CDR2 YSYEKL. This CDR3 is built from 14 residues. This sample's RNA came from whole unsorted tissue. More than 3 cm separated this lung sample from the edge of the tumor. As regards this clonotype: A junction boundary mismatches the germline segment, possibly from a read error.

Three rounds of nested PCR, following a modified ARM-PCR protocol, produced the TCRbeta library. TCRdb re-derived calls from the multiplex PCR reads in MiXCR, one entry per CDR3 protein. Among 75,000 to 80,000 distinct CDR3 sequences listed, over 65% were seen once. The sample taken for sequencing was distant non-tumor lung tissue. The chain has TRBV4-1 and TRBJ2-5, with D possibly being TRBD2 (5 bases). The receptor was isolated from a man aged 70 or older with non-small cell lung cancer. The CDR3 DNA sequence: TGCGCCACCAGCCAACAGTGGGAGCAAGAGACCCAGTACTTC. It encodes CATSQQWEQETQYF.